This TCR beta chain was found in a study of blood T cell repertoires in COVID-19. For the study at large: Samples taken during acute and convalescent COVID-19 were collected in the United States, Italy and Spain. PBMCs, B-cell-depleted T cells, or T cells provided the cDNA or gDNA that made up the material.

Authors' methods: Estimates of nucleated cell counts were drawn from the amplification of reference gene primers. Sequencing was performed with immunoSEQ multiplex PCR; in TCRdb, only in-frame clones are kept and a portion is missing. V, J and clone size derive from that table, while D and trimming were established from the DNA sequence. The table shows about 150,000 clones, with just under 85% occurring only once. The sample comprised peripheral blood. This TCR came from a woman aged 55-69 years with acute or convalescent COVID-19.

The CDR3 coding sequence is TGTGCCAGCAGCCAGGCCTCCGTCCGCGAGCAGTACTTC. Its protein is CASSQASVREQYF. The V and J genes are TRBV3-1 (or the pseudogene TRBV3-2) and TRBJ2-7, with D uncertain. Germline-derived CDR1 and CDR2 are LGHDT and YNNKEL (reference sequence). V was cut by 3 bases and J by 6 bases, with 12 bases left in between. The CDR3 is 13 residues long.